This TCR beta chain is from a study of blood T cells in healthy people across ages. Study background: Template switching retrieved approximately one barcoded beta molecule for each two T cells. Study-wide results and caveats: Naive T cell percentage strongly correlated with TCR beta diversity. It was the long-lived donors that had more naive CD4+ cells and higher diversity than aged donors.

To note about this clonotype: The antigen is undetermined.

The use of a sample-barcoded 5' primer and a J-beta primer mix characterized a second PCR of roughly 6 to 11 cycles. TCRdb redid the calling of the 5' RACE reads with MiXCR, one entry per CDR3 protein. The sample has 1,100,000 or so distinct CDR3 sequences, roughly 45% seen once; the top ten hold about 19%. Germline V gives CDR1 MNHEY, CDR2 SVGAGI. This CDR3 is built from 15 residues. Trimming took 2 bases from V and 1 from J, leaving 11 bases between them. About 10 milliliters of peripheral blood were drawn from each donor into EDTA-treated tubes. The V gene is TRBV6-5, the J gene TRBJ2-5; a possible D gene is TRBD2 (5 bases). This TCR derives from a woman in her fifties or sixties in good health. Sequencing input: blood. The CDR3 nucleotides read TGTGCCAGCAGTTACGGAGGAAGGACCCAAGAGACCCAGTACTTC. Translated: CASSYGGRTQETQYF.